A selection of T cell receptor beta chains follows, all from one sample in a study of control samples from healthy donors and cancer patients. Profiling relied on immunoSEQ multiplex PCR, and the TCRdb table lists in-frame clones only, not all of them. Of 75,000 to 100,000 clones listed, over 85% are singletons. Material: blood. All receptors derive from a man aged 45-65 years in good health. Each CDR3 is given with its conserved first and last residue. A D gene is named only where the DNA matches it firmly. A row's size may be missing; if present it is once, few, many or a size class.

d_call j_call v_call clone_size cdr3_nt cdr3_aa
TRBD1 TRBJ1-4 TRBV19 NA TGTGCCAGTAGTATAGGGGACAGGAATGAAAAACTGTTTTTT CASSIGDRNEKLFF
NA TRBJ2-6 TRBV19 NA TGTGCCAGTACCAAAGAAAGGGGCGCATCCGGGGCCAACGTCCTGACTTTC CASTKERGASGANVLTF
TRBD2 TRBJ2-5 TRBV3-1/TRBV3-2 NA TGTGCCAGCAGGCTTACTTCTAGCGGGGGGTGGGAGACCCAGTACTTC CASRLTSSGGWETQYF
NA TRBJ1-2 TRBV4-1 once TGCGCCAGCAGCCTAATCCTAAACAATAACTATGGCTACACCTTC CASSLILNNNYGYTF
TRBD1 TRBJ1-1 TRBV19 NA TGTGCCAGTAGAACAGGGGGAGCTGAAGCTTTCTTT CASRTGGAEAFF
NA TRBJ2-7 TRBV19 once TGTGCCAGTAGTACCTTTGGGACCACTTCCTACGAGCAGTACTTC CASSTFGTTSYEQYF
TRBD1 TRBJ2-6 TRBV5-6 NA TGTGCCAGCAGCCGCCCAGGGGGTGGGGCCAACGTCCTGACTTTC CASSRPGGGANVLTF
NA TRBJ1-5 TRBV27 NA TGTGCCAGCGGGACCTATCAGCCCCAGCATTTT CASGTYQPQHF
TRBD1 TRBJ1-5 TRBV19 NA TGTGCCAGTAGTTCTGCAGACAGGGGAGCCAATCAGCCCCAGCATTTT CASSSADRGANQPQHF
NA TRBJ2-5 TRBV11-2 NA TGTGCCAGCAGCTTACCCCGCGGGGCAGGGCATGAAGAGACCCAGTACTTC CASSLPRGAGHEETQYF
NA TRBJ2-1 TRBV2 NA TGTGCCAGCAGTGAAGAAGGGGACAATGAGCAGTTCTTC CASSEEGDNEQFF
NA TRBJ2-3 TRBV11-3 few TGTGCCAGCAGCTTAGCAGATACGCAGTATTTT CASSLADTQYF
TRBD1 TRBJ1-2 TRBV7-8 NA TGTGCCAGCAGCCTTCACCGGGACAGCCGTCCTAACTATGGCTACACCTTC CASSLHRDSRPNYGYTF
NA TRBJ2-5 TRBV5-1 once TGCGCCAGCAGCTTGAATTCGGTTAGGGGGGAGACCCAGTACTTC CASSLNSVRGETQYF
NA TRBJ2-1 TRBV9 NA TGTGCCAGCAGCGTAGGGTCCGTCAATGAGCAGTTCTTC CASSVGSVNEQFF
NA TRBJ2-5 TRBV4-1 NA TGCGCCAGCAGCCAAGATCTGGGCCTCGGCGGAGAGACCCAGTACTTC CASSQDLGLGGETQYF
TRBD2 TRBJ2-3 TRBV6-5 NA TGTGCCAGCAGTTCCGGGACTAGGGCCACAGATACGCAGTATTTT CASSSGTRATDTQYF
NA TRBJ1-4 TRBV20-1 NA TGCAGTGCTAGTTCAGGGGCAACTAATGAAAAACTGTTTTTT CSASSGATNEKLFF
TRBD1 TRBJ1-6 TRBV27 NA TGTGCCAGCAGTTCCCCGAGGGGGCTCCCAAGTAATTCACCCCTCCACTTT CASSSPRGLPSNSPLHF
NA TRBJ2-7 TRBV9 NA TGTGCCAGCAGCCCAGACTCCCCGATTGTGCAGTACTTC CASSPDSPIVQYF
NA TRBJ1-3 TRBV19 NA TGTGCCAGCGGTAGGGGGGGAAACACCATATATTTT CASGRGGNTIYF
TRBD1 TRBJ1-1 TRBV7-8 NA TGTGCCAGCAGCTCCGCCGGGACAGCCAACACTGAAGCTTTCTTT CASSSAGTANTEAFF
NA TRBJ2-3 TRBV5-4 NA TGTGCCAGCAGCTTAGGACAACGCACAGATACGCAGTATTTT CASSLGQRTDTQYF
NA TRBJ1-1 TRBV18 NA TGTGCCAGCTCACCACTCGACAGCATGAACACTGAAGCTTTCTTT CASSPLDSMNTEAFF
NA TRBJ1-1 TRBV18 NA TGTGCCAGCTCACCACGGGGCAGGGCGGACACTGAAGCTTTCTTT CASSPRGRADTEAFF
NA TRBJ2-2 TRBV4-1 NA TGCGCCAGCAGCCAAGTGAGCAACACCGGGGAGCTGTTTTTT CASSQVSNTGELFF
NA TRBJ1-2 TRBV2 NA TGTGCCAGCAGTGGTCAGGTTAACTATGGCTACACCTTC CASSGQVNYGYTF
NA TRBJ1-5 TRBV30 NA TGTGCCTGGTCGGGGGACACCAACCTCCCCAATCAGCCCCAGCATTTT CAWSGDTNLPNQPQHF
NA TRBJ1-4 TRBV29-1 NA TGCAGCGTTGTCCCCGGGATCGAAACTGAAAAACTGTTTTTT CSVVPGIETEKLFF
NA TRBJ2-3 TRBV11-2 NA TGTGCCAGCAGCGGGACCCGAAGCAGAAATACGCAGTATTTT CASSGTRSRNTQYF
NA TRBJ1-4 TRBV7-9 NA TGTGCCAGCAGCTTAAATGGGTTCGAAGGTGAAAAACTGTTTTTT CASSLNGFEGEKLFF
TRBD2 TRBJ2-1 TRBV2 NA TGTGCCAGCAGCGGGGGGGCAAATGAGCAGTTCTTC CASSGGANEQFF
TRBD2 TRBJ2-1 TRBV5-4 NA TGTGCCAGCAGCTTGGCTAGCGGGGGGGCAAAGGGGTATGAGCAGTTCTTC CASSLASGGAKGYEQFF
NA TRBJ1-2 TRBV5-1 NA TGCGCCAGCAGCTTGGCCCGCAGTAACGGGACTATGGGCTACACCTTC CASSLARSNGTMGYTF
NA TRBJ1-3 TRBV19 NA TGTGCCAGTAGTATGCAGGGAAACACCATATATTTT CASSMQGNTIYF